This passage covers 15 T cell receptor beta chains from one sample sequenced in a study of Graves' ophthalmopathy and Graves' hyperthyroidism. RNA transcripts served as template for amplifying TCR beta CDR3 sequences. HTBI-primed first-round RT-PCR preceded second-round multiplex PCR. From the multiplex PCR reads, TCRdb called clonotypes with MiXCR, one entry per CDR3 protein. The sample holds fewer than 250,000 distinct CDR3 sequences, less than 30% seen once. Sample: peripheral blood. These receptors were obtained from a man aged 50-59 years with Graves' ophthalmopathy.

This clonotype came up many times. The gene calls are TRBV18 and TRBJ1-6; TRBD1 is a possible D gene (5 bases). Trimming removed 3 bases at V and 7 bases at J, with 16 bases between. Germline CDR1 reads KGHSH; CDR2 reads LQKENI. The CDR3 extends over 16 amino acids. The CDR3 DNA follows: TGTGCCAGCTCACCCTCCACGGGGGGAGGAAATTCACCCCTCCACTTT. Protein product: CASSPSTGGGNSPLHF.

This clonotype was observed at least ten times. The chain recombines TRBV29-1 with TRBJ2-7, with 14 bases that match TRBD2. J was trimmed by 2 bases and V by 1 base; bases with no gene match: 4. CDR1 is SQVTM and CDR2 is ANQGSEA in the germline V gene. This CDR3 has 16 amino acids. The CDR3 DNA reads TGCAGCGTTGAAGGGGGACTAGCGGGAGCCACCTACGAGCAGTACTTC. Translating gives CSVEGGLAGATYEQYF.

This clonotype was recorded once. The chain joins TRBV7-3 to TRBJ1-1; D not certain. CDR3 length: 15 amino acids. V shed 2 bases and J shed 1 base, with 11 bases lying between them. Germline V gene sequence: CDR1 SGHTA, CDR2 FQGTGA. The DNA for the CDR3 is TGTGCCAGCAGCTTAGCCCCAGTAACGAACACTGAAGCTTTCTTT. Amino acids: CASSLAPVTNTEAFF.

This clonotype was found a few times. This chain connects TRBV6-1 to TRBJ1-3, with D possibly being TRBD1 (5 bases). CDR3 size: 15 residues. Trimming pared 4 bases from V and 0 bases from J, leaving 10 bases between. Germline lookup yields CDR1 MNHNS and CDR2 SASEGT. The CDR3 region has the DNA TGTGCCAGCAGTGCGGGGCAGGGCTCTGGAAACACCATATATTTT. Translated, it gives CASSAGQGSGNTIYF.

This clonotype was found many times. V and J are TRBV28 and TRBJ2-7; no definite D call. The V gene lost 4 bases and the J gene lost 11 bases, with 18 bases spanning the gap. Germline lookup yields CDR1 MDHEN and CDR2 SYDVKM. CDR3 length equals 13 residues. CDR3 amino acids: CASSSGSYKTEYF. The CDR3 nucleotides are TGTGCCAGCAGTTCCGGGTCTTACAAAACGGAGTACTTC.

This clonotype was found many times. The V gene is TRBV5-1, the J gene TRBJ1-2, with D unclear. The germline V and J ends were trimmed by 0 bases and 2 bases, with 8 bases remaining between them. Per germline, CDR1 SGHRS and CDR2 YFSETQ. CDR3 length equals 14 residues. In DNA, the CDR3 is TGCGCCAGCAGCTTGGATCTCTCAAACTATGGCTACACCTTC. Its translation: CASSLDLSNYGYTF.

This clonotype was seen only a few times. The chain recombines TRBV6-5 with TRBJ1-6; unclear D gene. Per germline, CDR1 MNHEY and CDR2 SVGAGI. V was pared by 4 bases and J by 8 bases, with 12 bases between. This CDR3 contains 14 residues. This CDR3 reads CASSWEAGYSPLHF. Here the CDR3 DNA reads TGTGCCAGCAGTTGGGAGGCAGGTTATTCACCCCTCCACTTT.

About this clonotype itself: The junction does not match germline at one end; this may be a read error. In DNA form, the CDR3 reads TGCAGCGTGGAAGGACTAGCGGGTTCCTACGAGCAGTACTTC. Encoded protein: CSVEGLAGSYEQYF. The rearrangement uses TRBV29-1 and TRBJ2-7; 11 bases align to TRBD2. The CDR3 covers 14 residues. Germline CDR1 is SQVTM and CDR2 is ANQGSEA.

The J gene is TRBJ2-7, the V gene TRBV30, with TRBD2 as a possible D gene (5 bases). The CDR3 is made up of 14 amino acids. The germline gives CDR1 GTSNPN, CDR2 SVGIG (reference sequence). Deletions cut 4 bases from V and 4 bases from J, with 17 bases between. The CDR3 protein is CAWTARELGYEQYF. Here the CDR3 DNA reads TGTGCCTGGACCGCCCGGGAATTAGGTTACGAGCAGTACTTC.

V is TRBV12-3 or TRBV12-4 and J is TRBJ2-4, with a tentative D call TRBD1 (6 bases). V lost 6 bases to trimming and J lost 0 bases, with 12 bases between them. The CDR3 is 15 residues long. CDR3 loop: CASREAGVAKNIQYF. The CDR3 DNA follows: TGTGCCAGCAGGGAAGCAGGGGTAGCCAAAAACATTCAGTACTTC.

The table lists this clonotype with a few counts. The rearrangement links TRBV7-8 to TRBJ1-3, with 7 nucleotides matching TRBD1. V shed 2 bases and J 8 bases; nucleotides not matched to a gene: 6. The CDR3 extends over 14 amino acids. Per the germline V gene, CDR1 is SGHVS and CDR2 is FQNEAQ. CDR3 region: CASSLKTGLDTIYF. The CDR3 DNA reads TGTGCCAGCAGCTTAAAGACAGGGTTGGACACCATATATTTT.

The sample holds many counts of this clonotype. This chain connects TRBV11-2 to TRBJ2-7, with D hard to call. Germline V gene sequence: CDR1 SGHAT, CDR2 FQNNGV. The CDR3 covers 13 residues. With 5 bases removed from V and 3 bases from J, the gap between germline ends came to 11 bases. CDR3 in amino acids: CASSKGPSYEQYF. The CDR3 bases are TGTGCCAGCAGCAAGGGCCCTAGCTACGAGCAGTACTTC.

The chain carries TRBV6-5 and TRBJ1-1; no clear D gene. Germline assignment: CDR1 MNHEY and CDR2 SVGAGI. V was cut by 0 bases and J by 3 bases, with 5 bases left in between. The CDR3 loop spans 13 amino acids. CDR3 sequence: CASSYSIHTEAFF. The DNA for the CDR3 is TGTGCCAGCAGTTACTCGATTCACACTGAAGCTTTCTTT.

This clonotype was seen ten or more times. This chain connects TRBV29-1 to TRBJ2-7, with D maybe TRBD1 (6 bases). The germline gives CDR1 SQVTM, CDR2 ANQGSEA. V was trimmed by 3 bases and J by 3 bases, leaving 15 bases between them. The CDR3 is made up of 14 amino acids. In nucleotides, the CDR3 is TGCAGCGTTGAGGTACGGGACAACCACTACGAGCAGTACTTC. It encodes CSVEVRDNHYEQYF.

There are many counts of this clonotype. The chain carries TRBV12-3 or TRBV12-4 and TRBJ2-2, with D perhaps TRBD1 or TRBD2 (6 bases each). This CDR3 comprises 16 residues. Trimming removed 0 bases at V and 4 bases at J, with 12 bases between. CDR3 residues: CASSLAQGGPTGELFF. The CDR3 coding sequence is TGTGCCAGCAGTTTAGCGCAAGGGGGGCCCACCGGGGAGCTGTTTTTT.